This entry lists 20 T cell receptor beta chains sequenced from one sample in a study of T cells in Graves' hyperthyroidism and ophthalmopathy. Amplification of TCR beta CDR3 regions was performed using RNA transcripts as template. TCR CDR3 underwent first-round RT-PCR with the HTBI primer set. Via MiXCR, TCRdb re-called the multiplex PCR reads, giving one row per CDR3 protein. The sample has about 590,000 distinct CDR3 sequences, around 14% seen once. Sequenced sample: blood. Source of these receptors: a woman between 25 and 40 years old with Graves' hyperthyroidism.

This clonotype was counted a few times. The chain couples TRBV7-3 to TRBJ2-5; D tentatively fits TRBD1 or TRBD2 (6 bases each). Trimming took off 5 bases at V and 4 bases at J, with 14 bases between the two ends. The germline V gene encodes CDR1 SGHTA and CDR2 FQGTGA. The CDR3 has 14 residues. CDR3 in amino acids: CASSQSGGGETQYF. The CDR3 coding sequence is TGTGCCAGCAGCCAGTCAGGAGGGGGAGAGACCCAGTACTTC.

The rearrangement joins TRBV5-1 to TRBJ2-5; possible D gene TRBD1, 6 bases. Germline V gene sequence: CDR1 SGHRS, CDR2 YFSETQ. This CDR3 comprises 14 residues. Trimming shortened V by 2 bases and J by 2 bases, and 10 bases separated the two germline ends. CDR3 in DNA: TGCGCCAGCAGCTTCGGGGACACACAAGAGACCCAGTACTTC. Translation: CASSFGDTQETQYF.

This clonotype was counted only a few times. The rearrangement links TRBV18 to TRBJ2-2; no definite D call. Trimming shortened V by 3 bases and J by 5 bases, and 4 bases separated the two germline ends. The CDR3 spans 12 residues. Germline V gene data show CDR1 as KGHSH and CDR2 as LQKENI. The CDR3 region has the DNA TGTGCCAGCTCACCGAGGACCGGGGAGCTGTTTTTT. Amino acids: CASSPRTGELFF.

The chain is built from TRBV30 and TRBJ2-3; 7 positions match TRBD1. The CDR3 has 14 amino acids. V trimming: 2 bases; J trimming: 9 bases; junction bases outside the gene matches: 11. CDR1 is GTSNPN and CDR2 is SVGIG in the germline V gene (reference sequence). The CDR3 DNA sequence: TGTGCCTGGAGTCAGGACAGGTACACAGGCACGCAGTATTTT. It yields the protein CAWSQDRYTGTQYF.

This clonotype was counted ten times or more. This chain uses TRBV5-1 with TRBJ2-7; TRBD1 matches 7 bases. The J segment lost 3 bases and the V segment lost 4 bases, leaving 4 bases of the junction unmatched. Germline assignment: CDR1 SGHRS and CDR2 YFSETQ. The CDR3 length is 13 residues. CDR3 in amino acids: CASSHDRVYEQYF. CDR3 in DNA: TGCGCCAGCAGCCACGACAGGGTCTACGAGCAGTACTTC.

This clonotype was counted a few times. The CDR3 loop is CASSLLPGPDTQYF. The CDR3 nucleotides read TGTGCCAGCAGCTTGTTACCAGGGCCAGATACGCAGTATTTT. The J gene is TRBJ2-3, the V gene TRBV5-6, with D perhaps matching TRBD1 (5 bases). The CDR3 spans 14 residues. V was shortened by 1 base and J by 4 bases, with 10 bases between the two germline ends. Germline V gene sequence: CDR1 SGHDT, CDR2 YYEEEE.

This clonotype was observed a handful of times. This chain connects TRBV5-5 to TRBJ2-6; D uncertain. The CDR3 is 15 amino acids. Looked up from germline, CDR1 is SGHKS and CDR2 is YYEKEE (reference sequence). Deletions cut 3 bases from V and 4 bases from J, with 11 bases between. DNA of the CDR3: TGTGCCAGCAGCTCGGAAGAGACAGGGGCCAACGTCCTGACTTTC. Its protein is CASSSEETGANVLTF.

This clonotype came up many times. The gene calls are TRBV12-3 or TRBV12-4 and TRBJ1-1; weak D call: TRBD1 (5 bases). Trimming shortened V by 5 bases and J by 1 base, and 14 bases separated the two germline ends. This CDR3 has 15 amino acids. The CDR3 sequence: CASSLTPGTNTEAFF. The CDR3 DNA is TGTGCCAGCAGTCTGACCCCCGGGACGAACACTGAAGCTTTCTTT.

This clonotype came up many times. This sequence joins TRBV27 and TRBJ2-7; 8 bases agree with TRBD2. The V gene end was trimmed by 5 bases and the J gene end by 3 bases; junction bases not matched to a gene: 9. Germline CDR1 reads MNHEY; CDR2 reads SMNVEV (reference sequence). The CDR3 length is 15 residues. As DNA, the CDR3 is TGTGCCAGCAGTATCCCAACTAGCGGTTGCTACGAGCAGTACTTC. Its translation is CASSIPTSGCYEQYF.

The chain recombines TRBV11-2 with TRBJ1-2, with D perhaps TRBD1 (6 bases). The germline V gene has CDR1 SGHAT and CDR2 FQNNGV. This CDR3 has 16 residues. The V end was cut by 2 bases, the J end by 2 bases, with 15 bases between. CDR3 bases: TGTGCCAGCAGCTTATTATCGGGGGGCGGAAACTATGGCTACACCTTC. Translated: CASSLLSGGGNYGYTF.

This clonotype was seen at least ten times. This chain uses TRBV12-3 or TRBV12-4 with TRBJ2-3; TRBD2 might be the D (6 bases). Deletions cut 3 bases from V and 2 bases from J, with 18 bases between. The length of the CDR3 is 17 residues. In DNA, the CDR3 is TGTGCCAGCAGTTTTGGGACTGGCGGCGACTACACAGATACGCAGTATTTT. Its protein is CASSFGTGGDYTDTQYF.

This chain uses TRBV27 with TRBJ2-1; 9 bases map to TRBD1. Trimming at V came to 4 bases and at J to 5 bases, leaving 12 bases not matched to a gene. This CDR3 spans 17 amino acids. Germline V lookup: CDR1 MNHEY, CDR2 SMNVEV (reference sequence). The CDR3 nucleotides are TGTGCCAGCAGTTGTAACTGCGGGACAGGGTGGGACAATGAGCAGTTCTTC. The encoded protein is CASSCNCGTGWDNEQFF.

The genes are TRBV20-1 and TRBJ2-3; 9 nucleotides line up with TRBD2. Losses at the gene ends were 0 bases for V and 4 bases for J; bases not matched to a gene: 17. This CDR3 comprises 19 residues. The germline V gene has CDR1 DFQATT and CDR2 SNEGSKA (reference sequence). The CDR3 sequence is CSARDAAGGRAASPDTQYF. In DNA, the CDR3 is TGCAGTGCTAGAGATGCAGCGGGCGGGAGGGCCGCGTCGCCAGATACGCAGTATTTT.

In its sample, this clonotype was seen a few times. The chain links TRBV12-3 or TRBV12-4 to TRBJ2-3; 14 nucleotides align to TRBD2. The CDR3 spans 19 residues. Germline trimming cut 5 bases from V and 1 base from J; bases unmatched to any gene: 11. The CDR3 loop is CASSRIGTSGRWGTDTQYF. The CDR3 nucleotides read TGTGCCAGCAGTCGGATCGGGACTAGCGGGAGATGGGGCACAGATACGCAGTATTTT.

This clonotype was counted a few times. The chain carries TRBV27 and TRBJ2-2, with D perhaps TRBD2 (6 bases). V lost 5 bases to trimming and J lost 7 bases, with 11 bases between them. Germline V gives CDR1 MNHEY, CDR2 SMNVEV (reference sequence). The CDR3 covers 13 residues. CDR3 loop: CASSHGRGGELFF. CDR3 nucleotide sequence: TGTGCCAGCAGTCACGGGAGAGGCGGGGAGCTGTTTTTT.

This clonotype was seen only a few times. A much more abundant neighbour one base away suggests this may be a read error. The chain couples TRBV2 to TRBJ1-2; 7 positions match TRBD1. Germline trimming cut 10 bases from V and 8 bases from J; bases unmatched to any gene: 10. The CDR3 consists of 12 residues. From germline, CDR1 is SNHLY and CDR2 FYNNEI. The CDR3 DNA follows: TGTGCCACCGACTCACAGGGGTGCGGCTACACCTTC. Translation: CATDSQGCGYTF.

As DNA, the CDR3 is TGTGCCAGCAGCGTAGCTGGAGGGACAAATCAGCCCCAGCATTTT. Its protein is CASSVAGGTNQPQHF. The chain couples TRBV9 to TRBJ1-5; TRBD1 is a possible D gene (6 bases). Germline assignment: CDR1 SGDLS and CDR2 YYNGEE. The CDR3 runs to 15 residues. V was shortened by 0 bases and J by 4 bases, with 11 bases between the two germline ends.

The chain joins TRBV10-3 to TRBJ2-7, with a possible D match to TRBD2 (7 bases). This CDR3 comprises 14 residues. Germline-derived CDR1 and CDR2 are ENHRY and SYGVKD. V was clipped by 11 bases and J by 4 bases, with 21 bases between them. CDR3 nucleotides: TGTGCCGTGTCGGGGGGCAGGGCTGGGTACGAGCAGTACTTC. Translation: CAVSGGRAGYEQYF.

This clonotype was counted a few times. The chain joins TRBV12-5 to TRBJ2-1; D uncertain. The germline CDR1 and CDR2 sequences are LGHNT and FRNRAP. The CDR3 runs to 13 residues. With 0 bases removed from V and 10 bases from J, the gap between germline ends came to 10 bases. The CDR3 loop reads CASGLVAAAEQFF. In DNA form, the CDR3 reads TGTGCTAGTGGTTTGGTAGCCGCAGCGGAGCAGTTCTTC.

This clonotype showed up many times. The rearrangement links TRBV19 to TRBJ1-5; D gene unclear. Germline lookup yields CDR1 LNHDA and CDR2 SQIVND (reference sequence). The CDR3 has 13 residues. V lost 4 bases and J lost 6, with 10 bases in between. The CDR3 protein is CASSTGMGQPQHF. CDR3 in DNA: TGTGCCAGTAGTACAGGAATGGGTCAGCCCCAGCATTTT.